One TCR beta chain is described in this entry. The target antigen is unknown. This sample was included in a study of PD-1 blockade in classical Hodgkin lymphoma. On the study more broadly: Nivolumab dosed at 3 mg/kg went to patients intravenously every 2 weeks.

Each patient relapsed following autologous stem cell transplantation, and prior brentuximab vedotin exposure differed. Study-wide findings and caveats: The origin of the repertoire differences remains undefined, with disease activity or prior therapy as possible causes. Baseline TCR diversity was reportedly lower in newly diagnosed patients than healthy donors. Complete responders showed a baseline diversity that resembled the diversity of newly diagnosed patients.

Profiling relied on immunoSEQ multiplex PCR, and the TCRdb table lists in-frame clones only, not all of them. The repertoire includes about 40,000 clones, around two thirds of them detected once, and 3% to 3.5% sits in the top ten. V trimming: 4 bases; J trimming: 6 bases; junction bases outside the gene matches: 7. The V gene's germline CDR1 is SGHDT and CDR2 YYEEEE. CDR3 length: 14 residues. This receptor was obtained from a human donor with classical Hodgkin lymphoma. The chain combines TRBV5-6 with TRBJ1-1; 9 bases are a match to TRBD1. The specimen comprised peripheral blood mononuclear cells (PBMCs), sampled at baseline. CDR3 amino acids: CASSPQGALSEAFF. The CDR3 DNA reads TGTGCCAGCAGCCCACAGGGGGCTCTTTCTGAAGCTTTCTTT.